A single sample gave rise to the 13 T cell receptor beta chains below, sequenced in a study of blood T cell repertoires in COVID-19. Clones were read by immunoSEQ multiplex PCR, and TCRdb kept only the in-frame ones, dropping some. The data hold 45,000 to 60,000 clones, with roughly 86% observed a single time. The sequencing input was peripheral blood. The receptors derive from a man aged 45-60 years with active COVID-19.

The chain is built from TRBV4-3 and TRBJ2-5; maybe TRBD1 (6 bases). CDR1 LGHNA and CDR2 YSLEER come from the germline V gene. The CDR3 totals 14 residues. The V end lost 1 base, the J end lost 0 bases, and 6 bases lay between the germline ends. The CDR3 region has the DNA TGCGCCAGCAGCCAAGGACAGGACCAAGAGACCCAGTACTTC. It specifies CASSQGQDQETQYF.

The CDR3, as DNA: TGTGCCAGCAGCGGGCCTCCGGGGGGCACCTACGAGCAGTACTTC. Protein: CASSGPPGGTYEQYF. This chain connects TRBV9 to TRBJ2-7; TRBD2 is a possible D gene (7 bases). From germline, CDR1 is SGDLS and CDR2 YYNGEE. With 3 bases removed from V and 2 bases from J, the gap between germline ends came to 15 bases. CDR3 length: 15 amino acids.

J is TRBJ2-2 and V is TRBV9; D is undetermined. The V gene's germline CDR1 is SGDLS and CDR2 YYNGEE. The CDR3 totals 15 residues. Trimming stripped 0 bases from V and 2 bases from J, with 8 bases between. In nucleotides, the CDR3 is TGTGCCAGCAGCGTAGCCGTGACAAACACCGGGGAGCTGTTTTTT. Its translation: CASSVAVTNTGELFF.

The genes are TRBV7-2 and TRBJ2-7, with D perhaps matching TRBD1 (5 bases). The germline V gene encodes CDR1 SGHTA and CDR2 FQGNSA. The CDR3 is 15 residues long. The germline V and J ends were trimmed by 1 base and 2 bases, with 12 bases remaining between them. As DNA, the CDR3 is TGTGCCAGCAGCTTAGGTGACAGCAGGGCCTACGAGCAGTACTTC. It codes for CASSLGDSRAYEQYF.

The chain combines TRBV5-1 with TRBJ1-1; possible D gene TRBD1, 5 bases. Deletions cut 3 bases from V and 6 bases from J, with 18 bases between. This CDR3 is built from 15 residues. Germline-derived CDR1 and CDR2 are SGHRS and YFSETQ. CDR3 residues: CASSSAQGYVAEAFF. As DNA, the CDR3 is TGCGCCAGCAGCTCAGCGCAGGGTTACGTCGCTGAAGCTTTCTTT.

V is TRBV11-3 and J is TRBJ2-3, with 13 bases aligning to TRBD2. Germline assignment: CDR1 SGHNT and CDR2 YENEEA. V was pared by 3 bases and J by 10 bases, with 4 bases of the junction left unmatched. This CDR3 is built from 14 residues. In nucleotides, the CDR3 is TGTGCCAGCAGCTTCGGGACTAGCGGGGCGGCGCAGTATTTT. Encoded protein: CASSFGTSGAAQYF.

The CDR3 protein is CASSHPLVGGGNTIYF. The CDR3 DNA is TGTGCCAGCAGCCACCCCCTCGTGGGAGGTGGAAACACCATATATTTT. This rearrangement joins TRBV4-2 to TRBJ1-3, with D unresolved. CDR1 is LGHNA, CDR2 YNFKEQ, per germline. Trimming took 3 bases from V and 3 from J, leaving 15 bases between them. This CDR3 is built from 16 residues.

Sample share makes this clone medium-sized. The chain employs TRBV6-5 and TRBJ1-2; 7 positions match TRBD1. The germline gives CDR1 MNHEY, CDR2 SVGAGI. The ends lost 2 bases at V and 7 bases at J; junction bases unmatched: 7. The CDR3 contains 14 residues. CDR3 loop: CASSYATGAGGYTF. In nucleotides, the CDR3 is TGTGCCAGCAGTTACGCAACAGGGGCTGGTGGCTACACCTTC.

DNA for the CDR3: TGCAGCGTTGAACTAATGAAGGGGGCGAAAGATACGCAGTATTTT. As protein: CSVELMKGAKDTQYF. The rearrangement joins TRBV29-1 to TRBJ2-3; 7 bases map to TRBD1. V gave up 2 bases and J gave up 5 bases; unmatched junction bases: 10. This CDR3 is 15 amino acids long. Germline V lookup: CDR1 SQVTM, CDR2 ANQGSEA.

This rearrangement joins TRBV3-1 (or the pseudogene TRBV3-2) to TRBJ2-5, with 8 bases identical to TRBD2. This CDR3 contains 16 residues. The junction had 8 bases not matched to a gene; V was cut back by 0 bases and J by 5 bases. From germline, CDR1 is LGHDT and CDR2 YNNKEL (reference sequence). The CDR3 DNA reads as TGTGCCAGCAGCCAAGACCCGGGACTAGGAGGGGAGACCCAGTACTTC. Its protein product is CASSQDPGLGGETQYF.

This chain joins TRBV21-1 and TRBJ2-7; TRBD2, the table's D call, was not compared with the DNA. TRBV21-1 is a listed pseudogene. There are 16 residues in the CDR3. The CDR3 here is CANEPLAVRASNEQYV. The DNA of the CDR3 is TGTGCCAACGAGCCCCTAGCGGTCCGTGCTAGTAACGAGCAGTACGTC.

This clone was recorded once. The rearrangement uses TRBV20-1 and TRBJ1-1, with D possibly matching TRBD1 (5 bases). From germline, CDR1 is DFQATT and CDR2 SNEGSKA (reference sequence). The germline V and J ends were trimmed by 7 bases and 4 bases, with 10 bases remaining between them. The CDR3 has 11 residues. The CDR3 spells CSVNQGTEAFF. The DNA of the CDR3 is TGCAGTGTTAACCAGGGCACTGAAGCTTTCTTT.

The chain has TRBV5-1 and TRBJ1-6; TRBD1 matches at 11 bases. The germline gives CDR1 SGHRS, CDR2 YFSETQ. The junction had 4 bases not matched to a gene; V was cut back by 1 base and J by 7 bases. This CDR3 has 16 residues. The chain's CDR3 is CASSLRGTGGNSPLHF. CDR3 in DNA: TGCGCCAGCAGCTTGAGGGGGACAGGGGGGAATTCACCCCTCCACTTT.